The following is a T cell receptor (beta chain) sequence with its context. Its antigen specificity is not known. One base away there is no much larger clone; base qualities are not given. The immunoSEQ Assay, a bias-controlled multiplex PCR, was used to amplify TCRbeta CDR3 regions from genomic DNA. As for the authors' bioinformatics: The number of nucleated cells in each sample was estimated from the amplification of reference gene primers within the assay. To quantify the absolute abundance of each unique TCRbeta CDR3 rearrangement, sequence reads were collapsed and filtered. For each sample, productive Simpson clonality was calculated as the square root of Simpson's diversity index across productive rearrangements. TCRdb obtained this table from immuneACCESS and retained in-frame rearrangements with V and J assigned. These tables miss some clones; where compared with another copy, unresolved V genes account for less than half of the shortfall, and the remainder is unexplained. V and J calls plus clone size are reproduced from that table; the DNA served to infer D and trimming. The sample contains 100,000 to 150,000 clones, about 90% of them found a single time. In total, the top ten clones hold around 2.1% of the sample.

In Seattle, one collaborating source enrolled patients while the infection was active and tracked those patients longitudinally over the course of disease. Whole blood was collected in K2EDTA tubes by collaborating institutions according to the institutions' own protocols. For TCRbeta analysis, collaborator samples were shipped as frozen whole blood, as isolated PBMCs, or as DNA extracted from either sample type. This sample was included in a study of blood T cell repertoires in COVID-19 (dated by TCRdb to about 2020). Concerning the study at large: The collaborator samples originated in the United States, Italy and Spain and spanned the acute and convalescent phases of COVID-19. The material from the prospective study consisted of cDNA or gDNA derived from T cells, B-cell-depleted T cells, or PBMCs. The dataset comprised deeply sampled blood TCRbeta repertoires from subjects exposed to, actively infected with, or recovered from COVID-19. The repertoires were released in a freely available public database meant as a resource for research on the immune response to SARS-CoV-2. Samples came from the ongoing ImmuneRACE study (first 160 participants) plus 1,254 subjects from 6 global collaborators. A de-identified subject ID, COVID-19 status, age in years and sex were almost always included in the sample metadata. HLA class I and class II types, where available, came from metadata supplied by the sample provider rather than from assay-based typing. The paper as a whole reports these results and caveats: How much clinical and demographic metadata was included differed by source and by participant, and the metadata was provided uncurated.

Ends trimmed: V by 1 base, J by 5 bases; bases unmatched to a gene: 4. Looking up the germline V gene yields CDR1 SGHDN and CDR2 FVKESK. The CDR3, from cysteine to phenylalanine, totals 16 residues. CDR3 DNA only is kept here, 48 bases in frame from base 1. Sequencing was done on a sample of peripheral blood. The V gene is TRBV14 and the J gene is TRBJ2-5, with 13 bases in between that match TRBD2. The source is a man aged 50-60 years with COVID-19, enrolled during active disease. CDR3 sequence: CASSQGRTSGSETQYF. The nucleotide sequence reads as follows: TGTGCCAGCAGCCAAGGCCGGACTAGCGGGAGTGAGACCCAGTACTTC.